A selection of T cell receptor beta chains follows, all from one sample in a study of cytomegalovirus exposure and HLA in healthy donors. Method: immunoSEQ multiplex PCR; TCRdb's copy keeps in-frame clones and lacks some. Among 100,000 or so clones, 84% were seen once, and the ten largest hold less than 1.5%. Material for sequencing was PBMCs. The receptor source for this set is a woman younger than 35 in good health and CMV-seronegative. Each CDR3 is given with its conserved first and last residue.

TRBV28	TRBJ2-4	CASSYPNARGSAKNIQYF
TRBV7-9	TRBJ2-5	CASSPIETQYF
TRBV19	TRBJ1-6	CASSTDVGAGSPLHF
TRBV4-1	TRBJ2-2	CASSQFYLAGGAGELFF
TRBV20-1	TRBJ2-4	CSATSLNIQYF
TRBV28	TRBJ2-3	CASSLPPLGAGGQYSTDTQYF
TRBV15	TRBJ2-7	CATSRSGVLYEQYF
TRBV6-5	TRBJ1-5	CASRRTERSNQPQHF
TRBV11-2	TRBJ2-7	CASSLDRYEQYF
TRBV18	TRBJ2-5	CASSPRPSGETQYF
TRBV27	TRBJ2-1	CANRLERQFF
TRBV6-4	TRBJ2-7	CASSRALADTYEQYF
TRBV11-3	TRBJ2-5	CASSFSGSAQETQYF
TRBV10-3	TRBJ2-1	CAIRATTTSEQFF
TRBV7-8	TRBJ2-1	CASGLETGSSYNEQFF
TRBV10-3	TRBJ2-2	CAISEGVGAGELFF
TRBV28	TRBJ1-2	CASSLLDRKSNYGYTF
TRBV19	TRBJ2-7	CASSRQAGGRHEQYF
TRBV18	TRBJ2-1	CASSPLRGSSYNEQFF
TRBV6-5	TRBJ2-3	CASSPGKGSTDTQYF
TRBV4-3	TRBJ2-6	CASSHIQGSGANVLTF
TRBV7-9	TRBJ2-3	CASSLATGADTQYF
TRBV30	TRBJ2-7	CAWSLSYEQYF
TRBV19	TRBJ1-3	CATGTDSGNTIYF
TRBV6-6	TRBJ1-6	CASTPGRLDNSPLHF
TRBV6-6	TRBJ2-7	CASSLQGAIYEQYF
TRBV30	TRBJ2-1	CAWSVHFSGGGAGEQFF
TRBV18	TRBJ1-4	CASSLNTPRASSEKLFF
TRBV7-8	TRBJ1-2	CASKGDRVGGGYTF
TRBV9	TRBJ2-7	CASSVGSGNYYEQYF
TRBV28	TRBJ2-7	CASSSRSAGGPGEQYF
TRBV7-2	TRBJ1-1	CASSFGQGWTEAFF
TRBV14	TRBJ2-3	CASSQVQDTQYF
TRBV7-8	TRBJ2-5	CASRLGGRGETQYF
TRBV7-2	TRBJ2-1	CASSTGGRGSYNEQFF
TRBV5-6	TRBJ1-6	CASSLGVNSPLHF
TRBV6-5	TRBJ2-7	CASSYGGTYEQYF
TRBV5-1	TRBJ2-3	CASSPITGADTQYF
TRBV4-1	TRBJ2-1	CASSQASNSYNEQFF
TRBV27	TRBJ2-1	CASSPPGQELYNEQFF
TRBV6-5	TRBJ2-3	CASRREDTQYF
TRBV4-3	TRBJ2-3	CASSPLAEGARDTQYF
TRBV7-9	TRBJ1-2	CSSSLVLGGDGYTF
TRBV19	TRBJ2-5	CASSMGGQGHETQYF
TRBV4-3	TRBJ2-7	CASSQGLAGVYEQYF
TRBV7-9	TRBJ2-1	CSSSFRPADSYNEQFF
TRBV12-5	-	CASAHSGSSYEQYF
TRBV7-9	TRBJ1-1	CASSSTGGTVTEAFF
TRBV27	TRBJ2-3	CASTPTSGRARGVGSQYF